The clone carrying this T cell receptor beta chain was observed once. The antigen remains unidentified. PCR amplification relied on 60 Vbeta primers (plus 13 Jbeta primers). Data came from immunoSEQ multiplex PCR; TCRdb stores just in-frame clones and leaves some out. The sample carries approximately 70,000 clones, 60% to 80% recorded once. This record belongs to a study of cytomegalovirus exposure and HLA in healthy donors. Germline-derived CDR1 and CDR2 are LNHDA and SQIVND (reference sequence). CDR3 length equals 12 residues. Losses at the gene ends were 11 bases for V and 7 bases for J; bases not matched to a gene: 10. Points from the study as a whole: A later look showed TCR association rates differing by HLA locus, highest for DRB1 and lowest for HLA-C.

The V and J genes are TRBV19 and TRBJ2-5; 7 nucleotides agree with TRBD1. Sequencing was performed on PBMCs. The origin of this receptor is a middle-aged woman in good health and CMV-seropositive. CDR3: CASTSAGGTQYF. CDR3 nucleotides: TGTGCCTCAACTTCGGCAGGGGGGACCCAGTACTTC.